The rows below give T cell receptor beta chains drawn from one sample of a study of T cells in Graves' hyperthyroidism and ophthalmopathy. TCRdb analysed the multiplex PCR reads with MiXCR anew, one entry per CDR3 protein. The sample shows hundreds of thousands of distinct CDR3 sequences, approximately 36% of them seen only once. The sample consisted of blood. All receptors derive from a woman between 40 and 50 years old with Graves' hyperthyroidism. CDR3s include the opening cysteine and the closing phenylalanine or tryptophan. The order of the fields is J gene, V gene, D gene, clone size, CDR3 protein, CDR3 DNA. The D gene is left open where the match is weak. The size field is filled for only some rows; it gives once, few, many or a size class.

>TRBJ2-6|TRBV14|.|many
CASSQEQNSGANVLTF
TGTGCCAGCAGCCAAGAACAGAACTCTGGGGCCAACGTCCTGACTTTC
>TRBJ1-4|TRBV7-8|.|many
CASSLVKAANEKLFF
TGTGCCAGCAGCTTAGTGAAAGCGGCTAATGAAAAACTGTTTTTT
>TRBJ1-2|TRBV20-1|.|.
CSARDLRPDRYGYTF
TGCAGTGCTAGAGATCTGAGGCCTGATCGGTATGGCTACACCTTC
>TRBJ1-2|TRBV7-9|.|many
CASSLDQGFAGYTF
TGTGCCAGCAGCCTAGACCAGGGCTTTGCTGGCTACACCTTC
>TRBJ2-3|TRBV10-2|TRBD2|.
CAIESAGARTDTQYF
TGCGCCATCGAATCAGCGGGAGCCCGCACAGATACGCAGTATTTT
>TRBJ1-6|TRBV10-3|.|.
CAISAPPSGRGGEKGAFRF
TGTGCCATCAGTGCTCCTCCATCAGGGAGAGGAGGGGAAAAGGGAGCCTTCCGCTTT
>TRBJ1-1|TRBV12-3/TRBV12-4|.|.
CASSSNPRELAAFF
TGTGCCAGCAGTTCTAACCCCCGGGAGCTTGCAGCTTTCTTT
>TRBJ1-1|TRBV4-3|.|many
CASSQETPAEAFF
TGCGCCAGCAGCCAAGAGACTCCGGCTGAAGCTTTCTTT
>TRBJ1-1|TRBV7-2|.|.
CASSPRTERTEAFF
TGTGCCAGCAGCCCCCGGACAGAACGCACTGAAGCTTTCTTT
>TRBJ1-5|TRBV2|TRBD1|.
CASTTQGGYQPQHF
TGTGCCAGCACCACCCAGGGGGGATATCAGCCCCAGCATTTT
>TRBJ1-5|TRBV20-1|.|many
CSARGRGEQPQHF
TGCAGTGCTAGGGGCCGGGGCGAACAGCCCCAGCATTTT
>TRBJ1-3|TRBV7-2|.|many
CASSLSRTGNTIYF
TGTGCCAGCAGCTTGTCCAGGACAGGAAACACCATATATTTT
>TRBJ1-1|TRBV12-3/TRBV12-4|.|many
CASSLGVTEAFF
TGTGCCAGCAGCTTAGGGGTCACTGAAGCTTTCTTT